The clone carrying this T cell receptor (beta chain) was counted a few times. Antigen unknown. TCRdb passed the RT-PCR reads through MiXCR, listing each CDR3 protein once. The sample shows some 520,000 distinct CDR3 sequences, approximately 15% of them seen only once. The data stem from a study of response to subunit inactivated influenza vaccine. Study-level findings and limits: With each seasonal influenza vaccination, the authors suggested, few new T cells are recruited.

V shed 5 bases and J shed 6 bases, with 8 bases lying between them. CDR3 length: 11 residues. The germline CDR1 and CDR2 sequences are MNHEY and SVGAGI. The chain uses TRBV6-5 and TRBJ2-7; D remains unclear. The sequencing used CD4+ T cells sorted from PBMCs, collected around 2 years after vaccination. The origin of this receptor is a man aged 50 to 69 who received an inactivated influenza vaccine. The CDR3 DNA reads as TGTGCCAGCAGTACTCAGGTCGAGCAGTACTTC. Residues: CASSTQVEQYF.